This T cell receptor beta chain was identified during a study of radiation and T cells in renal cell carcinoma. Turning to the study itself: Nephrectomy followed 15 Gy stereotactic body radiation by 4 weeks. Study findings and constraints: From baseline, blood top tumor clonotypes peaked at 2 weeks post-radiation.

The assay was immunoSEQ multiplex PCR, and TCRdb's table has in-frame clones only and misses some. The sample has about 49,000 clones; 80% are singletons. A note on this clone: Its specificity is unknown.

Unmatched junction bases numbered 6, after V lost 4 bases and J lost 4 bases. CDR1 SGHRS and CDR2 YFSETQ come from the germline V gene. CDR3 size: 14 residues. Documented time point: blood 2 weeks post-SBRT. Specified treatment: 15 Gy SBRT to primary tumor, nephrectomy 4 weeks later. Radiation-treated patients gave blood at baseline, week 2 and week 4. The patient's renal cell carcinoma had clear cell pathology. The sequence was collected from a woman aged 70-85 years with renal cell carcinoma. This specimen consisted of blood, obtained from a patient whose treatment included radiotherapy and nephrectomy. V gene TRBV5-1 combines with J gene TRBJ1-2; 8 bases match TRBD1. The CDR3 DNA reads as TGCGCCAGCAGCGGGGGACAGGAGGGCTATGGCTACACCTTC. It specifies CASSGGQEGYGYTF.